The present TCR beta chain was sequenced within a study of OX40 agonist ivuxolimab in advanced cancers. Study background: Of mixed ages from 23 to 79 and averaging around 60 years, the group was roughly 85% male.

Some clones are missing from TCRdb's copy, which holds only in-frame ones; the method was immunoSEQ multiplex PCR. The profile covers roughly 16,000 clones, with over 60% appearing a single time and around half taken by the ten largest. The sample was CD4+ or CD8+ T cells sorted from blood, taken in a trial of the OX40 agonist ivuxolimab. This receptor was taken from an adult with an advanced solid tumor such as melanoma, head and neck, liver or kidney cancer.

The CDR3 sequence: CASGDPGTGLSHGYTF. The DNA for the CDR3 is TGTGCCAGCGGAGATCCCGGGACAGGGCTTTCCCATGGCTACACCTTC. The chain carries TRBV5-5 and TRBJ1-2; 9 bases agree with TRBD1. This CDR3 contains 16 residues. Germline V gene lookup returns CDR1 SGHKS and CDR2 YYEKEE (reference sequence). The V gene end was trimmed by 7 bases and the J gene end by 6 bases; junction bases not matched to a gene: 16.